Sequencing of this T cell receptor beta chain was carried out in a study of blood T cell repertoires in COVID-19. This clone was observed a handful of times. The assay was immunoSEQ multiplex PCR, and TCRdb's table has in-frame clones only and misses some. The sample lists roughly 200,000 clones; 75% to 90% were seen once. The V gene's germline CDR1 is SNHLY and CDR2 FYNNEI. The CDR3 length is 17 residues. V dropped 4 bases and J dropped 3; count of bases not matched to a gene: 9. The sample comprised PBMCs or T cells enriched from blood (not recorded which). This receptor was obtained from a woman aged 25 to 45 who had been exposed to COVID-19. V usage is TRBV2 and J usage is TRBJ2-6, with 7 bases lining up with TRBD1. CDR3 amino acids: CASSVRQGSLGANVLTF. The CDR3 DNA reads TGTGCCAGCAGTGTGAGACAGGGTTCCCTTGGGGCCAACGTCCTGACTTTC.